This is a list of T cell receptor beta chains from one sample in a study of cytomegalovirus exposure and HLA in healthy donors. Clones were read by immunoSEQ multiplex PCR, and TCRdb kept only the in-frame ones, dropping some. The table has fewer than 250,000 clones, 65% to 85% seen once; the top ten hold less than 2%. Sequenced: PBMCs. These receptors originate from a woman under 30 in good health and CMV-seronegative. Each CDR3 is given with its conserved first and last residue. A D gene is named only where the DNA matches it firmly. Expanded clones are given a class, and other clones once, few, many or no size at all.

NA	TRBV4-1	TRBJ1-1	NA	CASSQDKWQGNTEAFF	TGCGCCAGCAGCCAAGATAAGTGGCAGGGGAACACTGAAGCTTTCTTT
NA	TRBV30	TRBJ2-1	NA	CAWTRTSYNEQFF	TGTGCCTGGACTAGAACCTCCTACAATGAGCAGTTCTTC
NA	TRBV30	TRBJ1-1	NA	CAWSFFGRGSSTEAFF	TGTGCCTGGAGTTTTTTTGGCAGGGGCTCAAGCACTGAAGCTTTCTTT
few	TRBV6-5	TRBJ1-1	NA	CASSTGVTEAFF	TGTGCCAGCAGTACGGGGGTGACTGAAGCTTTCTTT
NA	TRBV5-1	TRBJ1-1	TRBD1	CASSWSGGANTEAFF	TGCGCCAGCAGCTGGTCAGGGGGCGCAAACACTGAAGCTTTCTTT
NA	TRBV28	TRBJ1-1	NA	CASRTGSRTEAFF	TGTGCCAGCAGAACGGGAAGTCGGACTGAAGCTTTCTTT
NA	TRBV7-3	TRBJ2-7	TRBD2	CASSLGTSGMGEQYF	TGTGCCAGCAGCCTGGGGACTAGCGGGATGGGGGAGCAGTACTTC
NA	TRBV7-9	TRBJ1-5	NA	CASSLEGHSNQPQHF	TGTGCCAGCAGCTTAGAAGGACATAGCAATCAGCCCCAGCATTTT
NA	TRBV7-9	TRBJ2-7	TRBD1	CASSFSGQRGWQYF	TGTGCCAGCAGCTTCTCGGGACAGCGAGGATGGCAGTACTTC
NA	TRBV9	TRBJ2-5	TRBD2	CASSVSLAGGLETQYF	TGTGCCAGCAGCGTATCATTAGCGGGGGGGCTAGAGACCCAGTACTTC
few	TRBV5-4	TRBJ1-4	NA	CASSQQGANEKLFF	TGTGCCAGCAGTCAACAGGGTGCTAATGAAAAACTGTTTTTT
NA	TRBV4-1	TRBJ2-1	NA	CASSRNQGTNEQFF	TGCGCCAGCAGCCGGAACCAGGGGACCAATGAGCAGTTCTTC
NA	TRBV29-1	TRBJ1-3	NA	CSVVPSSGNTIYF	TGCAGCGTTGTGCCGAGCTCTGGAAACACCATATATTTT
once	TRBV7-4	TRBJ1-4	NA	CASSLSPEGVF	TGTGCCAGCAGCTTAAGCCCAGAGGGTGTTTTT
NA	TRBV4-2	TRBJ2-2	NA	CASSHGGPEQPTGELFF	TGTGCCAGCAGCCACGGGGGACCCGAACAACCTACCGGGGAGCTGTTTTTT
NA	TRBV10-3	TRBJ2-1	NA	CAISESLAGQAEQFF	TGTGCCATCAGTGAGTCTCTAGCGGGACAGGCTGAGCAGTTCTTC
NA	TRBV5-1	TRBJ2-7	TRBD2	CASSLGLAGVDEQYF	TGCGCCAGCAGCCTTGGACTAGCGGGAGTCGACGAGCAGTACTTC
NA	TRBV4-1	TRBJ2-7	TRBD2	CASSQEGGLAGSYEQYF	TGCGCCAGCAGCCAAGAAGGAGGACTAGCTGGATCGTACGAGCAGTACTTC
NA	TRBV15	TRBJ1-2	NA	CATSREQAIYGYTF	TGTGCCACCAGCAGAGAACAAGCGATCTATGGCTACACCTTC
NA	TRBV5-6	TRBJ1-3	NA	CASSPGLLSGNTIYF	TGTGCCAGCAGCCCTGGACTACTCTCTGGAAACACCATATATTTT
few	TRBV30	TRBJ2-3	NA	CAWNPGTDTQYF	TGTGCCTGGAATCCTGGCACAGATACGCAGTATTTT
NA	TRBV7-9	TRBJ2-7	TRBD1	CASRRAGGQEQYF	TGTGCCAGCAGGAGAGCAGGGGGCCAAGAGCAGTACTTC